The rows below give T cell receptor beta chains drawn from one sample of a study of T cells in Graves' hyperthyroidism and ophthalmopathy. TCRdb used MiXCR to reprocess the multiplex PCR reads, holding one entry per CDR3 protein. The sample has more than 250,000 distinct CDR3 sequences, approximately 16% seen once. Sequenced input: blood. Every receptor here comes from a woman in her forties or fifties with Graves' hyperthyroidism that later progressed to Graves' ophthalmopathy. Each CDR3 is given with its conserved first and last residue. A D gene is named only where the DNA matches it firmly. The listing skips clone size in some rows; elsewhere it reads once, few, many or a size class.

many NA TRBJ1-1 TRBV5-1 TGCGCCAGCAGCTACGGACAGCCGAACACTGAAGCTTTCTTT CASSYGQPNTEAFF
many TRBD2 TRBJ2-7 TRBV7-9 TGTGCCAGCAGCCCAAGGACTAGCGGGAGGGCCGGTCCTTCCTACGAGCAGTACTTC CASSPRTSGRAGPSYEQYF
NA NA TRBJ2-4 TRBV9 TGTGCCAGCAGCCCCCCGGAGGGTAAAAACATTCAGTACTTC CASSPPEGKNIQYF
few NA TRBJ2-7 TRBV5-1 TGCGCCAGCAGCTTCGGCAACGAGCAGTACTTC CASSFGNEQYF
NA NA TRBJ1-4 TRBV28 TGTGCCAGCAGTTTATGGCAGGGGCTCCCAACTAATGAAAAACTGTTTTTT CASSLWQGLPTNEKLFF
NA NA TRBJ2-2 TRBV11-3 TGTGCCAGCAGCTTAGGGGGGTCAGGAACCGGGGAGCTGTTTTTT CASSLGGSGTGELFF
NA NA TRBJ1-2 TRBV7-8 TGTGCCAGCAGCTTAGGAGGAGGGGGGGACTATGGCTACACCTTC CASSLGGGGDYGYTF
many NA TRBJ2-3 TRBV18 TGTGCCAGCTCCCCGGACAGATTTTATCGCGATACGCAGTATTTT CASSPDRFYRDTQYF
many TRBD1 TRBJ2-1 TRBV18 TGTGCCAGCTCACCACCCAAGGGACAGTGGAATGAGCAGTTCTTC CASSPPKGQWNEQFF
many TRBD1 TRBJ1-2 TRBV7-2 TGTGCCAGCAGCATATTTCAGGGGGCGTTGGGCTATGGCTACACCTTC CASSIFQGALGYGYTF
NA TRBD2 TRBJ2-7 TRBV19 TGTGCCAGTACCCCCAGGACTAGCGGGAGGGCCGCGGACGAGCAGTACTTC CASTPRTSGRAADEQYF
many NA TRBJ2-7 TRBV3-1 TGTGCCAGCAGCCAACGTTCCTACGAGCAGTACTTC CASSQRSYEQYF
many TRBD2 TRBJ2-3 TRBV2 TGTGCCAGCAGACTTACTAGCGAGCCTAGGGGTACGCAGTATTTT CASRLTSEPRGTQYF
many TRBD2 TRBJ2-1 TRBV29-1 TGCAGCGTTGATCGGGCGGGAGTTAGCAATGAGCAGTTCTTC CSVDRAGVSNEQFF
few NA TRBJ2-2 TRBV5-4 TGTGCCAGCAGCTTGGGAAGTACGGGGGCCGGGGAGCTGTTTTTT CASSLGSTGAGELFF
few NA TRBJ1-2 TRBV30 TGTGCCTGGGGGACTGGAAGAGGTGGCTATGGCTACACCTTC CAWGTGRGGYGYTF
NA NA TRBJ2-5 TRBV20-1 TGCAGTGCCATTCCCCCGGCGGGCCCTCAAGAGACCCAGTACTTC CSAIPPAGPQETQYF
many TRBD1 TRBJ2-7 TRBV2 TGTGCCAGCAGTGAAGCCGACAGGGTGGCCTACGAGCAGTACTTC CASSEADRVAYEQYF
many TRBD2 TRBJ2-5 TRBV3-1 TGTGCCAGCACGGGGACTAGCGGAGAGACCCAGTACTTC CASTGTSGETQYF
many NA TRBJ1-1 TRBV6-1 TGTGCCAGCAGCCCCTCTCCGTCTGAAGCTTTCTTT CASSPSPSEAFF
many TRBD1 TRBJ2-3 TRBV5-1 TGCGCCAGCAGCTCGGGACAGGGATTAGATACGCAGTATTTT CASSSGQGLDTQYF
NA TRBD2 TRBJ2-2 TRBV3-1 TGTGCCAGCAGCCAACCGGGACTAGCGGGAGGGCGCACCGGGGAGCTGTTTTTT CASSQPGLAGGRTGELFF
many NA TRBJ1-1 TRBV7-9 TGTGCCAGCACCATAAGGGGAGGTTTCCCCACTTTGAACACTGAAGCTTTCTTT CASTIRGGFPTLNTEAFF
many TRBD2 TRBJ2-1 TRBV28 TGTGCCAGCAGTCCGAGAACTAGCGGCAGCTCCTACAATGAGCAGTTCTTC CASSPRTSGSSYNEQFF
NA TRBD2 TRBJ2-1 TRBV20-1 TGCAGTGCTAGCCCTCTAGGAGCGGGATTGGACAATGAGCAGTTCTTC CSASPLGAGLDNEQFF
many NA TRBJ2-1 TRBV28 TGTGCCACCCTCTCCGGACCGTACAATGAGCAGTTCTTC CATLSGPYNEQFF
NA NA TRBJ2-5 TRBV7-9 TGTGCCAGCAGCTTAGCGGGAGGATGGGAGACCCAGTACTTC CASSLAGGWETQYF
many NA TRBJ2-4 TRBV7-2 TGTGCCAGCAGCTCCCAAGATAGTGGAAACATTCAGTACTTC CASSSQDSGNIQYF
many NA TRBJ1-2 TRBV12-3/TRBV12-4 TGTGCCAGCAGTTTAGCCCCGACCTATGGCTACACCTTC CASSLAPTYGYTF
many NA TRBJ1-3 TRBV28 TGTGCCAGCAGTAAGAGACAGTCTGGCTCTGGAAACACCATATATTTT CASSKRQSGSGNTIYF
NA TRBD1 TRBJ2-1 TRBV6-4 TGTGCCAGTCCGCAAAGGGACAGGGGGGTCAATGAGCAGTTCTTC CASPQRDRGVNEQFF
many NA TRBJ1-1 TRBV27 TGTGCCAGCAGTTTATCCAGGGTACTGAACACTGAAGCTTTCTTT CASSLSRVLNTEAFF
many NA TRBJ1-2 TRBV5-1 TGCGCCAGCAGCTTGGACTACTATGGCTACACCTTC CASSLDYYGYTF
many TRBD1 TRBJ1-1 TRBV20-1 TGCAGTGCTAGAGTCCGGGACAGGGCCTGGGGTACTGAAGCTTTCTTT CSARVRDRAWGTEAFF
many NA TRBJ2-5 TRBV28 TGTGCCAGCAGACTGAGGGCGGGTCGGAAAGAAGAGACCCAGTACTTC CASRLRAGRKEETQYF
many NA TRBJ1-2 TRBV2 TGTGCCAGCAGCCTTCAAGTTGGCTACACCTTC CASSLQVGYTF
few NA TRBJ1-3 TRBV28 TGTGCCAGCAGTTTTCTGGGGAGCTCTGGAAACACCATATATTTT CASSFLGSSGNTIYF
NA TRBD1 TRBJ1-1 TRBV5-6 TGTGCCAGCAGCTTACCCAGGACAGGGGCCAACACTGAAGCTTTCTTT CASSLPRTGANTEAFF
NA NA TRBJ1-2 TRBV6-5 TGTGCCAGCAGTTCCGGGATGCACTATGGCTACACCTTC CASSSGMHYGYTF
NA NA TRBJ1-1 TRBV28 TGTGCCAGCAGTTTATTTCACCGGTTTCTTCATGAGGAGGGGGGCGATAAGAACACTGAAGCTTCCTTT CASSLFHRFLHEEGGDKNTEASF
many NA TRBJ1-1 TRBV16 TGTGCCAGCAGCCAACCAACAATGAACACTGAAGCTTTCTTT CASSQPTMNTEAFF
many NA TRBJ2-1 TRBV27 TGTGCCAGCCGCCCCTCTCGACTAGATTACAATGAGCAGTTCTTC CASRPSRLDYNEQFF
many NA TRBJ1-1 TRBV30 TGTGCCTGGATCCCGGTAGGCACTGAAGCTTTCTTT CAWIPVGTEAFF